Each of the 26 T cell receptor beta chains below was sequenced from the same sample in a study of OX40 agonist ivuxolimab in advanced cancers. The table came from immunoSEQ multiplex PCR; TCRdb's copy has only in-frame clones and leaves some out. This table has approximately 32,000 clones, roughly 83% appearing once. The input for sequencing was CD4+ or CD8+ T cells sorted from blood, taken in a trial of the OX40 agonist ivuxolimab. These receptors originate from an adult with an advanced solid tumor such as melanoma, head and neck, liver or kidney cancer.

The genes are TRBV25-1 and TRBJ2-1; 9 bases are a match to TRBD2. With V trimmed by 1 base and J by 4 bases, 5 bases remained unmatched. The germline CDR1 and CDR2 sequences are MGHDK and SYGVNS. The CDR3 sequence is 16 residues long. CDR3 loop: CASSELAGGKYNEQFF. CDR3 DNA: TGTGCCAGCAGTGAATTGGCGGGGGGGAAATACAATGAGCAGTTCTTC.

The chain joins TRBV7-9 to TRBJ2-2; 7 bases map to TRBD1. Germline trimming cut 7 bases from V and 8 bases from J; bases unmatched to any gene: 13. The germline V gene has CDR1 SEHNR and CDR2 FQNEAQ (reference sequence). The CDR3 extends over 15 amino acids. The CDR3 nucleotides are TGTGCCAGCACCTTCCGGACAGGCGCAAGGGGGGAGCTGTTTTTT. This codes for CASTFRTGARGELFF. The full variable domain, with the rest looked up from reference TRBV7-9 and TRBJ2-2, is DTGVSQNPRHKITKRGQNVTFRCDPISEHNRLYWYRQTLGQGPEFLTYFQNEAQLEKSRLLSDRFSAERPKGSFSTLEIQRTEQGDSAMYLCASTFRTGARGELFFGEGSRLTVL.

The V and J genes are TRBV15 and TRBJ1-1, with 12 bases matching TRBD1. Germline assignment: CDR1 LNHNV and CDR2 YYDKDF (reference sequence). J gave up 4 bases and V 5 bases, and 5 bases lay outside the gene matches. The CDR3 length is 15 residues. The CDR3 bases are TGTGCCACCAGCTCCCGGGACAGGGGGCTCACTGAAGCTTTCTTT. Its translation: CATSSRDRGLTEAFF.

This chain joins TRBV7-9 and TRBJ1-6; D perhaps matches TRBD1 (6 bases). V was shortened by 5 bases and J by 10 bases, with 18 bases between the two germline ends. Per germline, CDR1 SEHNR and CDR2 FQNEAQ (reference sequence). The length of the CDR3 is 15 residues. CDR3 sequence (DNA): TGTGCCAGCAGCATGACAGGAGAAAGGCAATCACCCCTCCACTTT. This gives the protein CASSMTGERQSPLHF.

V and J are TRBV10-3 and TRBJ2-7; 9 nucleotides agree with TRBD2. Germline assignment: CDR1 ENHRY and CDR2 SYGVKD. J was trimmed by 0 bases and V by 10 bases; bases with no gene match: 10. The CDR3 covers 15 residues. This chain's CDR3 is CASGLAGTSSYEQYF. CDR3 DNA sequence: TGTGCCAGCGGGCTAGCGGGGACAAGCTCCTACGAGCAGTACTTC.

The chain uses TRBV19 and TRBJ1-1; possible D gene TRBD1, 5 bases. Trimming took 1 base from V and 2 from J, leaving 5 bases between them. This CDR3 region has 13 residues. Germline values: CDR1 LNHDA, CDR2 SQIVND (reference sequence). The CDR3 is CASSIGTNTEAFF. CDR3 DNA: TGTGCCAGTAGTATAGGGACAAACACTGAAGCTTTCTTT.

The chain combines TRBV28 with TRBJ2-1; D unclear. Per the germline V gene, CDR1 is MDHEN and CDR2 is SYDVKM. V dropped 3 bases and J dropped 3 bases, with 12 bases sitting between them. The CDR3 runs to 15 residues. Here the CDR3 reads CASSFGFPNYNEQFF. CDR3 bases: TGTGCCAGCAGTTTCGGGTTTCCCAACTACAATGAGCAGTTCTTC. Drawing the rest from reference TRBV28 and TRBJ2-1, the complete variable domain is DVKVTQSSRYLVKRTGEKVFLECVQDMDHENMFWYRQDPGLGLRLIYFSYDVKMKEKGDIPEGYSVSREKKERFSLILESASTNQTSMYLCASSFGFPNYNEQFFGPGTRLTVL.

The V and J genes are TRBV11-2 and TRBJ1-1, with D perhaps matching TRBD1 (5 bases). Between the trimmed V and J ends, which lost 4 bases and 3 bases, there was a span of 12 bases. Germline lookup yields CDR1 SGHAT and CDR2 FQNNGV. The CDR3 is 14 amino acids. This CDR3 is CASSSGRGDTEAFF. The CDR3 bases are TGTGCCAGCAGCTCGGGCCGGGGGGACACTGAAGCTTTCTTT. The whole variable domain, remainder taken from reference TRBV11-2 and TRBJ1-1, is EAGVAQSPRYKIIEKRQSVAFWCNPISGHATLYWYQQILGQGPKLLIQFQNNGVVDDSQLPKDRFSAERLKGVDSTLKIQPAKLEDSAVYLCASSSGRGDTEAFFGQGTRLTVV.

V gene TRBV5-1 combines with J gene TRBJ1-4; no firm D call. V dropped 2 bases and J dropped 2 bases, with 7 bases sitting between them. This CDR3 has 14 residues. Germline V gene lookup returns CDR1 SGHRS and CDR2 YFSETQ. The CDR3 loop is CASSLGRTNEKLFF. DNA of the CDR3: TGCGCCAGCAGCTTAGGACGGACTAATGAAAAACTGTTTTTT.

V and J are TRBV12-5 and TRBJ2-3; 15 nucleotides agree with TRBD2. CDR3 length: 21 residues. Losses at the gene ends were 5 bases for V and 0 bases for J; bases not matched to a gene: 15. Germline CDR1 LGHNT, CDR2 FRNRAP. Here the CDR3 DNA reads TGTGCTAGTGGTCTGTATCTTCCGGGACTAGCGGGAGGTACTAGCACAGATACGCAGTATTTT. It specifies CASGLYLPGLAGGTSTDTQYF. The full variable domain, with the rest looked up from reference TRBV12-5 and TRBJ2-3, is DARVTQTPRHKVTEMGQEVTMRCQPILGHNTVFWYRQTMMQGLELLAYFRNRAPLDDSGMPKDRFSAEMPDATLATLKIQPSEPRDSAVYFCASGLYLPGLAGGTSTDTQYFGPGTRLTVL.

The rearrangement joins TRBV27 to TRBJ2-3; D not resolved. The CDR3 is 12 amino acids. Trimming shortened V by 2 bases and J by 7 bases, and 7 bases separated the two germline ends. The V gene's germline CDR1 is MNHEY and CDR2 SMNVEV (reference sequence). DNA for the CDR3: TGTGCCAGCAGTTTACTGGGTAATACGCAGTATTTT. It codes for CASSLLGNTQYF.

This chain joins TRBV5-4 and TRBJ2-7, with D possibly matching TRBD1 (6 bases). The CDR3 runs 15 residues. Per germline, CDR1 SGHNT and CDR2 YYREEE (reference sequence). The V end was cut by 6 bases, the J end by 0 bases, with 16 bases between. The CDR3 reads CASTFSDRSSYEQYF. DNA for the CDR3: TGTGCCAGCACCTTCTCCGACAGGAGCTCCTACGAGCAGTACTTC.

The rearrangement joins TRBV6-4 to TRBJ2-1; 11 bases align to TRBD2. The V and J ends lost 0 bases and 6 bases, in that order; junction bases with no gene match: 4. In germline, CDR1 is MRHNA, CDR2 SNTAGT. This CDR3 region has 16 residues. Here the CDR3 DNA reads TGTGCCAGCAGTGACTCGAGTAGCGGGGGGGCCAATGAGCAGTTCTTC. Translation gives CASSDSSSGGANEQFF.

V usage is TRBV7-9 and J usage is TRBJ1-1; 7 positions agree with TRBD1. CDR1 is SEHNR and CDR2 is FQNEAQ in the germline V gene (reference sequence). The CDR3 consists of 17 residues. The V and J ends lost 4 bases and 0 bases, in that order; junction bases with no gene match: 11. CDR3 sequence: CASSSLDRAPLNTEAFF. CDR3 nucleotides: TGTGCCAGCAGCTCCCTCGACAGGGCCCCCTTGAACACTGAAGCTTTCTTT. Using reference TRBV7-9 and TRBJ1-1 for the parts outside the CDR3, the full variable domain is DTGVSQNPRHKITKRGQNVTFRCDPISEHNRLYWYRQTLGQGPEFLTYFQNEAQLEKSRLLSDRFSAERPKGSFSTLEIQRTEQGDSAMYLCASSSLDRAPLNTEAFFGQGTRLTVV.

The genes are TRBV6-4 and TRBJ2-2, with 12 bases fitting TRBD1. The junction had 12 bases not matched to a gene; V was cut back by 6 bases and J by 7 bases. Germline CDR1 and CDR2: MRHNA and SNTAGT. The CDR3 totals 17 residues. The CDR3 reads CASSRAGTGGADGELFF. CDR3 sequence (DNA): TGTGCCAGCAGCCGAGCCGGGACAGGGGGCGCCGACGGGGAGCTGTTTTTT.

This chain joins TRBV5-5 and TRBJ2-7; 12 nucleotides agree with TRBD1. This CDR3 has 15 residues. Unmatched junction bases numbered 4, after V lost 3 bases and J lost 3 bases. Germline V gene sequence: CDR1 SGHKS, CDR2 YYEKEE (reference sequence). The CDR3 DNA is TGTGCCAGCAGCTCCGGGACAGGGGGCATCTACGAGCAGTACTTC. Residues: CASSSGTGGIYEQYF.

The chain recombines TRBV19 with TRBJ2-5, with D perhaps matching TRBD1 or TRBD2 (6 bases each). The germline CDR1 and CDR2 sequences are LNHDA and SQIVND (reference sequence). The V and J ends lost 2 bases and 4 bases respectively, with 14 bases between them. The CDR3 is 15 residues long. CDR3 residues: CASSITGGRGETQYF. The DNA of the CDR3 is TGTGCCAGTAGTATAACTGGGGGGCGGGGAGAGACCCAGTACTTC.

This clone was seen only once. Distinct nucleotide sequences in the sample also encode this CDR3. The gene calls are TRBV30 and TRBJ2-1, with D unclear. CDR1 and CDR2 (germline): GTSNPN, SVGIG (reference sequence). This CDR3 is built from 11 residues. V lost 1 base and J 6 bases, leaving 4 bases between the germline ends. CDR3 DNA sequence: TGTGCCTGGAGTGGGGGCAATGAGCAGTTCTTC. Translated: CAWSGGNEQFF.

This clone was picked up one time. The chain joins TRBV4-1 to TRBJ1-2; D ambiguous. CDR3 length equals 15 residues. V was shortened by 1 base and J by 3 bases, with 12 bases between the two germline ends. Germline V gives CDR1 MGHRA, CDR2 YSYEKL. CDR3 DNA: TGCGCCAGCAGCCAAGTTTTGATCGGAGACTATGGCTACACCTTC. Protein: CASSQVLIGDYGYTF.

The chain employs TRBV7-8 and TRBJ2-7; D remains unclear. Germline CDR1 is SGHVS and CDR2 is FQNEAQ. Trimming removed 5 bases at V and 3 bases at J, with 11 bases between. CDR3 length: 13 residues. The CDR3 loop reads CASSPQGIYEQYF. Written as DNA, the CDR3 is TGTGCCAGCAGCCCACAAGGCATCTACGAGCAGTACTTC.

The chain uses TRBV11-1 and TRBJ2-7; D may correspond to TRBD1 or TRBD2 (7 bases each). Germline lookup yields CDR1 SGHAT and CDR2 FQDESV (reference sequence). This CDR3 is 18 amino acids long. The V and J ends lost 1 base and 3 bases respectively, with 22 bases between them. CDR3 amino acids: CASSLDQSGGDRNYEQYF. The CDR3 DNA follows: TGTGCCAGCAGCTTAGACCAGAGTGGGGGGGACAGAAACTACGAGCAGTACTTC.

V is TRBV7-8 and J is TRBJ1-2; possible D gene TRBD1, 5 bases. CDR1 and CDR2 (germline): SGHVS, FQNEAQ. V lost 4 bases and J 7 bases, leaving 10 bases between the germline ends. This CDR3 contains 12 residues. CDR3 nucleotides: TGTGCCAGCAGCTCTGGGACCCCTGGCTACACCTTC. This codes for CASSSGTPGYTF.

The chain couples TRBV30 to TRBJ1-2, with D maybe TRBD1 (5 bases). Trimming removed 8 bases at V and 5 bases at J, with 15 bases between. The CDR3 contains 12 residues. Germline V gene lookup returns CDR1 GTSNPN and CDR2 SVGIG (reference sequence). The CDR3 nucleotides are TGTGCCGGGACTTCTGGGGGGTATGGCTACACCTTC. This codes for CAGTSGGYGYTF.

The chain joins TRBV4-3 to TRBJ2-3; 11 bases match TRBD1. V was pared by 4 bases and J by 4 bases, with 7 bases of the junction left unmatched. From germline, CDR1 is LGHNA and CDR2 YSLEER. The CDR3 is 16 residues long. In DNA form, the CDR3 reads TGCGCCAGCAGCCCGGGTTTGGGACAGGGGGCAGATACGCAGTATTTT. It translates to CASSPGLGQGADTQYF.

The rearrangement links TRBV4-1 to TRBJ2-1; 8 bases line up with TRBD1. This CDR3 contains 14 residues. With V trimmed by 4 bases and J by 7 bases, 6 bases remained unmatched. In germline, CDR1 is MGHRA, CDR2 YSYEKL. DNA for the CDR3: TGCGCCAGCAGCCGAAGCCAGGGGGCAAATGAGCAGTTCTTC. This encodes CASSRSQGANEQFF.

This clone is labeled as medium-sized. The chain employs TRBV28 and TRBJ2-7; no clear D. V lost 4 bases and J lost 0, with 10 bases in between. The CDR3 has 14 amino acids. Germline V lookup: CDR1 MDHEN, CDR2 SYDVKM. The CDR3 nucleotides read TGTGCCAGCAGTTATGCCCTCGTCTCCTACGAGCAGTACTTC. This encodes CASSYALVSYEQYF. Full variable domain (rest looked up from reference TRBV28 and TRBJ2-7): DVKVTQSSRYLVKRTGEKVFLECVQDMDHENMFWYRQDPGLGLRLIYFSYDVKMKEKGDIPEGYSVSREKKERFSLILESASTNQTSMYLCASSYALVSYEQYFGPGTRLTVT.